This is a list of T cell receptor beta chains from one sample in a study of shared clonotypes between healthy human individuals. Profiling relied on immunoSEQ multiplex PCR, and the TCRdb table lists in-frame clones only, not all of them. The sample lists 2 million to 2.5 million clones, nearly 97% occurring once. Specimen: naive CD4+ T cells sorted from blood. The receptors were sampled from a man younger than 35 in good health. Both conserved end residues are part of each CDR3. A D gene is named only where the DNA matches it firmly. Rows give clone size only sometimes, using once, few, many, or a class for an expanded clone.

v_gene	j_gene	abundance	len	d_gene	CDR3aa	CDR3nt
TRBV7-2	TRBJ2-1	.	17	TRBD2	CASSLAFTSGPTSAGFF	TGTGCCAGCAGCTTAGCGTTTACTAGCGGACCGACGTCTGCAGGGTTCTTC
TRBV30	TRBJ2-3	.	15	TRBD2	CAWSGAGGRTDTQYF	TGTGCCTGGAGTGGGGCGGGGGGCCGCACAGATACGCAGTATTTT
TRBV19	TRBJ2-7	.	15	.	CASSIGQGLSYEQYF	TGTGCCAGTAGTATAGGGCAGGGACTTTCCTACGAGCAGTACTTC
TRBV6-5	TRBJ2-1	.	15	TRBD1	CASSSAGTAYNEQFF	TGTGCCAGCAGTTCGGCCGGGACAGCCTACAATGAGCAGTTCTTC
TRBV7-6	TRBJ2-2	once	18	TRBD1	CASSSFRTGGTNTGELFF	TGTGCCAGCAGCTCATTCCGGACAGGGGGCACGAACACCGGGGAGCTGTTTTTT
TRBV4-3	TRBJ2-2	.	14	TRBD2	CASSQGGRAGELFF	TGCGCCAGCAGCCAAGGTGGGAGGGCCGGGGAGCTGTTTTTT
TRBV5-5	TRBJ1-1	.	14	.	CASSPQVWGTEAFF	TGTGCCAGCAGCCCACAGGTCTGGGGCACTGAAGCTTTCTTT
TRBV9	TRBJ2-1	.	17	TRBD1	CASSVATGTVGYNEQFF	TGTGCCAGCAGCGTAGCCACCGGGACAGTCGGTTACAATGAGCAGTTCTTC
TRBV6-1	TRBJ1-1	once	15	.	CASSEGSTGNTEAFF	TGTGCCAGCAGTGAAGGAAGTACGGGGAACACTGAAGCTTTCTTT
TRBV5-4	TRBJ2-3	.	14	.	CASSLQGTGDTQYF	TGTGCCAGCAGCTTGCAAGGAACGGGAGATACGCAGTATTTT
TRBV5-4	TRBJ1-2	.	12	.	CASRGVNYGYTF	TGTGCCAGCAGAGGGGTCAATTATGGCTACACCTTC
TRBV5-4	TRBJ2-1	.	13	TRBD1	CASSLDRGNEQFF	TGTGCCAGCAGCTTAGACAGGGGGAATGAGCAGTTCTTC
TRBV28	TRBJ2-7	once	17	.	CASSLWAGTSRVYEQYF	TGTGCCAGCAGTTTATGGGCCGGGACCTCAAGGGTGTACGAGCAGTACTTC
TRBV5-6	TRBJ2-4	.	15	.	CASSLGPAPNVIQYF	TGTGCCAGCAGCTTGGGCCCAGCCCCTAATGTCATTCAGTACTTC
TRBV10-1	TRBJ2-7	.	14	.	CASSESGRSYEQYF	TGCGCCAGCAGTGAAAGCGGCCGCTCCTACGAGCAGTACTTC
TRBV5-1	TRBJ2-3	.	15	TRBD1	CASSLAPGQGDTQYF	TGCGCCAGCAGCTTGGCCCCGGGACAGGGAGATACGCAGTATTTT
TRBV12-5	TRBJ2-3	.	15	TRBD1	CASGRTGVGTDTQYF	TGTGCTAGTGGTCGTACAGGGGTGGGCACAGATACGCAGTATTTT
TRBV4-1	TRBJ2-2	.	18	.	CASSQSRAAVTNTGELFF	TGCGCCAGCAGCCAAAGTAGGGCGGCCGTTACGAACACCGGGGAGCTGTTTTTT
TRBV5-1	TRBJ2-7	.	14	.	CASRTRSSSYEQYF	TGCGCCAGCAGAACTCGATCGAGCTCCTACGAGCAGTACTTC
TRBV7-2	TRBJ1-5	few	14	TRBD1	CASDAGGAGQPQHF	TGTGCCAGCGACGCAGGGGGCGCAGGTCAGCCCCAGCATTTT
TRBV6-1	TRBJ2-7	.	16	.	CASSEAPGGTKYEQYF	TGTGCCAGCAGTGAAGCGCCTGGAGGAACGAAATACGAGCAGTACTTC
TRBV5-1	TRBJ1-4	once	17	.	CASSLERQPQGNEKLFF	TGCGCCAGCAGCTTGGAAAGACAGCCCCAGGGGAATGAAAAACTGTTTTTT
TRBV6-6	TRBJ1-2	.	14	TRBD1	CASSRQTGPYGYTF	TGTGCCAGCAGCCGCCAGACAGGGCCTTATGGCTACACCTTC
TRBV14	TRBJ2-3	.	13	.	CASSQDGVVMQYF	TGTGCCAGCAGCCAAGATGGTGTAGTCATGCAGTATTTT
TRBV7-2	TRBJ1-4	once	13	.	CASSYAEGGRLFF	TGTGCCAGCAGTTACGCGGAAGGTGGACGACTGTTTTTT
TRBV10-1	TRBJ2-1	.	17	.	CASSGGFSRRSYNEQFF	TGCGCCAGCAGTGGGGGCTTTAGCCGGAGATCCTACAATGAGCAGTTCTTC
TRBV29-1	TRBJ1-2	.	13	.	CSVAPRLGYGYTF	TGCAGCGTTGCTCCCAGGTTGGGCTATGGCTACACCTTC
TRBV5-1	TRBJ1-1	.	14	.	CASSLGGMNTEAFF	TGCGCCAGCAGCTTGGGGGGAATGAACACTGAAGCTTTCTTT
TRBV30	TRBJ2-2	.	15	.	CAWSLLGGGSGELFF	TGTGCCTGGAGTCTCCTGGGTGGGGGATCCGGGGAGCTGTTTTTT
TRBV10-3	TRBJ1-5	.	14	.	CAISDGHPNQPQHF	TGTGCCATCAGTGACGGACACCCCAATCAGCCCCAGCATTTT
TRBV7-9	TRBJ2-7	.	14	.	CASSLMGAKYEQYF	TGTGCCAGCAGCTTAATGGGTGCGAAGTACGAGCAGTACTTC
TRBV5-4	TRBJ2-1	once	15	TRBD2	CASSPGGTSGNEQFF	TGTGCCAGCAGCCCCGGCGGGACTAGCGGAAATGAGCAGTTCTTC
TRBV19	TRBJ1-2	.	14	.	CASSIVTENYGYTF	TGTGCCAGTAGTATAGTAACAGAGAACTATGGCTACACCTTC
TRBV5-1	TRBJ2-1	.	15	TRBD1	CASSFGQANSDEQFF	TGCGCCAGCAGCTTTGGACAGGCGAACAGCGATGAGCAGTTCTTC
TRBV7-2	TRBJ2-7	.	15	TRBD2	CASSPQGLAGFEQYF	TGTGCCAGCAGCCCGCAGGGACTAGCGGGCTTCGAGCAGTACTTC
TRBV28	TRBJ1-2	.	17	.	CASSSRTVGIANYGYTF	TGTGCCAGCAGTTCTAGAACGGTAGGGATCGCTAACTATGGCTACACCTTC
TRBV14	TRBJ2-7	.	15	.	CASSPRRDTSYEQYF	TGTGCCAGCAGCCCCCGCCGGGACACGAGCTACGAGCAGTACTTC
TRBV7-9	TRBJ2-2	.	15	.	CASSLSRGTLGLLFF	TGTGCCAGCAGCTTAAGTAGAGGGACACTCGGGTTGCTGTTTTTT
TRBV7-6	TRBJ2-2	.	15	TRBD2	CASSIAGGVTGELFF	TGTGCCAGCAGTATAGCGGGGGGAGTCACCGGGGAGCTGTTTTTT